This T cell receptor beta chain was sequenced for a study of T cell responses to AZD1222 COVID-19 vaccine. About the research overall: Combined were second doses at about 4 or about 12 weeks.

As concerns this clone: Its antigen is not known.

Regarding the study as a whole: Unmutated variant regions are reportedly targeted by nearly half of spike-specific TCRs. The repertoires were collected only after the peak T cell response. The number of AZD1222 recipients seropositive at baseline was only five or six.

The germline CDR1 and CDR2 sequences are SQVTM and ANQGSEA. This CDR3 contains 14 residues. V lost 7 bases, J lost 7 bases, and 11 bases stayed unmatched. Profiled with immunoSEQ multiplex PCR; TCRdb holds only in-frame clones, not every one. Among 100,000 or so clones listed, more than 75% were seen once. This sample comprised peripheral blood, obtained on day 0 of AZD1222 vaccination. The V call is TRBV29-1, the J call TRBJ2-1; 9 bases align to TRBD2. The sequence came from an adult in good health. The CDR3 is CSGKGGGRGNEQFF. The CDR3 DNA is TGCAGCGGCAAGGGCGGCGGGAGGGGGAATGAGCAGTTCTTC.